One T cell receptor (beta chain) is described in this entry. Original methodology: Reference gene primer amplification gave estimated nucleated cell counts. Method: immunoSEQ multiplex PCR; TCRdb's copy keeps in-frame clones and lacks some. V and J calls and clone size are given by that table; D and trimming were obtained from the DNA. The sample has about 160,000 clones, 90% to 95% seen once. The data are from a study of blood T cell repertoires in COVID-19. Study background: Sources were T cells, B-cell-depleted T cells, or PBMCs; the material itself was cDNA or gDNA.

The CDR3 sequence is 18 residues long. Germline values: CDR1 LNHNV, CDR2 YYDKDF (reference sequence). J was trimmed by 3 bases and V by 5 bases; bases with no gene match: 18. V gene TRBV15 combines with J gene TRBJ2-7; 8 nucleotides match TRBD1. The sample taken for sequencing was peripheral blood. The clonotype was recovered from a woman in her fifties or sixties with acute or convalescent COVID-19. The CDR3: CATSHTTRGRGRSYEQYF. DNA of the CDR3: TGTGCCACCAGCCACACAACCCGAGGCAGGGGGCGCAGCTACGAGCAGTACTTC. Combining the CDR3 with reference TRBV15 and TRBJ2-7 gives the whole variable domain DAMVIQNPRYQVTQFGKPVTLSCSQTLNHNVMYWYQQKSSQAPKLLFHYYDKDFNNEADTPDNFQSRRPNTSFCFLDIRSPGLGDTAMYLCATSHTTRGRGRSYEQYFGPGTRLTVT.